This T cell receptor beta chain was obtained from a study of T cells in Graves' hyperthyroidism and ophthalmopathy. This CDR3 has 14 residues. V lost 0 bases and J lost 7, with 10 bases in between. Germline V CDR1 and CDR2: MRHNA, SNTAGT. It was uncontrolled infection, other autoimmune disease, pregnancy or lactation that excluded patients. This clonotype was observed a few times. Its antigen is currently unknown. Amplified regions were TCR beta CDR3 sequences from RNA transcripts. The TCR CDR3 first-round RT-PCR relied on the HTBI primer set. TCRdb independently ran MiXCR on the multiplex PCR reads; one entry per CDR3 protein. Of 250,000 or so distinct CDR3 sequences listed, roughly 14% are singletons. Study observations and caveats: Most expanded thyroid clonotypes above 0.001 also appeared in blood.

Source material: blood. The chain couples TRBV6-4 to TRBJ2-1; D is ambiguous. The clonotype was recovered from a woman in her forties with Graves' hyperthyroidism that later progressed to Graves' ophthalmopathy. The CDR3: CASSDSHIGNEQFF. As DNA, the CDR3 is TGTGCCAGCAGTGACTCCCATATTGGGAATGAGCAGTTCTTC.